Listed below are T cell receptor beta chains from one sample, sequenced in a study of identical twins. TCRdb called the 5' RACE reads again in MiXCR, with one record for every CDR3 protein. There are roughly 540,000 distinct CDR3 sequences in the sample; about 20% occur only once, and around 0.91% lies in the top ten. Another study also made use of these data, one on T cells expressing NK-cell markers.

The sample was CD4+ T cells sorted from blood. The source is a woman aged 18-29 years in good health. Each CDR3 is given with its conserved first and last residue. The D gene is left open where the match is weak. Rows give clone size only sometimes, using once, few, many, or a class for an expanded clone.

TRBJ2-1	.	TRBV2	TRBD1	TGTGCCAGCGGGGACAGGAGCTCCTACAATGAGCAGTTCTTC	CASGDRSSYNEQFF
TRBJ2-1	.	TRBV12-3/TRBV12-4	TRBD2	TGTGCCAGCAGACTAGCGGGGCCGGGGAAGAATGAGCAGTTCTTC	CASRLAGPGKNEQFF
TRBJ1-1	few	TRBV7-9	.	TGTGCCAGCAGCTTACTTGACGGGGCTTTCTTT	CASSLLDGAFF
TRBJ1-1	.	TRBV10-3	TRBD1	TGTGCCACCTCGGGACAGGGCGCTGAAGCTTTCTTT	CATSGQGAEAFF
TRBJ2-2	many	TRBV5-1	TRBD1	TGCGCCAGCAGCTTGAGACAGGGAAACACCGGGGAGCTGTTTTTT	CASSLRQGNTGELFF
TRBJ2-7	.	TRBV10-1	.	TGCGCCGGATTCGGGCCTTCCTACGAGCAGTACTTC	CAGFGPSYEQYF
TRBJ2-3	.	TRBV30	TRBD2	TGTGCCTGGAGTGTATCGCTAGCGGGAGTAAATACGCAGTATTTT	CAWSVSLAGVNTQYF
TRBJ2-1	once	TRBV5-6	TRBD2	TGTGCCAGCAGCTTTGGACTAGCGATCTACAATGAGCAGTTCTTC	CASSFGLAIYNEQFF
TRBJ2-1	few	TRBV12-3/TRBV12-4	.	TGTGCCAGCAGTCAGTCCTTGGTCCATGAGCAGTTCTTC	CASSQSLVHEQFF
TRBJ1-1	few	TRBV5-1	.	TGCGCCAGCAGCTTGGACTCCAGGGTTGGCTCTGAAGCTTTCTTT	CASSLDSRVGSEAFF
TRBJ1-4	.	TRBV29-1	.	TGCAGCGGAGGGTCGGGGTATGAAAAACTGTTTTTT	CSGGSGYEKLFF
TRBJ1-1	few	TRBV3-1	.	TGTGCCAGCGATCAGGGTTGGGGCACTGAAGCTTTCTTT	CASDQGWGTEAFF
TRBJ2-1	few	TRBV12-3/TRBV12-4	.	TGTGCCAGCAGTCCTCAGGGACATGGTTACAATGAGCAGTTCTTC	CASSPQGHGYNEQFF
TRBJ2-1	few	TRBV11-2	.	TGTGCCAGCAGCTTAGACAGGGAGCAAGAGCAGTTCTTC	CASSLDREQEQFF
TRBJ1-1	few	TRBV5-6	TRBD1	TGTGCCAGCAGCTTGAGCCTAGGGACAGCGAACACTGAAGCTTTCTTT	CASSLSLGTANTEAFF
TRBJ2-7	.	TRBV5-1	.	TGCGCCAGCAGTTATGGGACACCAGACTCCTACGAGCAGTACTTC	CASSYGTPDSYEQYF
TRBJ1-1	many	TRBV29-1	.	TGCAGCGTTGAAGATCCCAGGAACACTGAAGCTTTCTTT	CSVEDPRNTEAFF
TRBJ2-7	.	TRBV4-3	.	TGCGCCAGCAGTCCAAGTTCTTCTGTACGGACAGCCCTACGGGAGCAGTACTTC	CASSPSSSVRTALREQYF
TRBJ1-1	few	TRBV6-5	.	TGTGCCAGCAGTTACTCGATCGCCGGGGCCACTGAAGCTTTCTTT	CASSYSIAGATEAFF
TRBJ2-2	few	TRBV7-9	.	TGTGCCAGCAGCCCCCAGGCCGGGGAGCTGTTTTTT	CASSPQAGELFF
TRBJ2-7	.	TRBV20-1	TRBD2	TGCAGTGCCCCATCGCCTCTAGCGGGAGGTCACGAGCAGTACTTC	CSAPSPLAGGHEQYF
TRBJ1-2	.	TRBV5-6	TRBD1	TGTGCCAGCAGTTTCCGGACAGGGGATGGCTACACCTTC	CASSFRTGDGYTF
TRBJ2-1	few	TRBV12-3/TRBV12-4	TRBD1	TGTGCCAGCAGCCCCGGGACAGGGGTCCGGAATGAGCAGTTCTTC	CASSPGTGVRNEQFF
TRBJ2-2	.	TRBV27	TRBD1	TGTGCCATGGTTACAGGGGACGTTTTTGGGGAGCTGTTTTTT	CAMVTGDVFGELFF
TRBJ2-1	few	TRBV12-3/TRBV12-4	TRBD2	TGTGCCAGCAGCCCCTCACTAGCGGGAGGGCCTGGTCTCTACAATGAGCAGTTCTTC	CASSPSLAGGPGLYNEQFF
TRBJ2-3	.	TRBV11-2	TRBD1	TGTGCCAGCACCTCTAAAATGTCCGGGACAGGGGGCGCGAATACGCAGTATTTT	CASTSKMSGTGGANTQYF
TRBJ2-3	.	TRBV7-2	TRBD2	TGTGGCAGCAGCCACGGTTCCGGGGGGGCCAGCACAGATACGCAGTATTTT	CGSSHGSGGASTDTQYF
TRBJ1-6	.	TRBV29-1	.	TGCAGCGTGTTTTCAGGGGCAGGAGAACCCCTCCACTTT	CSVFSGAGEPLHF
TRBJ1-4	few	TRBV5-1	.	TGCGCCAGCAGCTTGTTGGCGTCGGCTACTAATGAAAAACTGTTTTTT	CASSLLASATNEKLFF
TRBJ2-3	few	TRBV5-4	.	TGTGCCAGCAGCCATACCTCAGATACGCAGTATTTT	CASSHTSDTQYF
TRBJ2-2	.	TRBV20-1	.	TGCAGTGCTATTAGCCTGGGTTATGGCGGGGAGCTGTTTTTT	CSAISLGYGGELFF
TRBJ2-1	once	TRBV12-3/TRBV12-4	TRBD2	TGTGCCAGCAGTAACTCGGCGGGGGGGCGAAATGAGCAGTTCTTC	CASSNSAGGRNEQFF
TRBJ2-7	.	TRBV2	TRBD2	TGTGCCAGCAGGGGGTCCGGGACTAGCCGTTACGAGCAGTACTTC	CASRGSGTSRYEQYF
TRBJ2-7	few	TRBV15	TRBD1	TGTGCCACCAGCAGACCTGGACAGGGTTTCGAGCAGTACTTC	CATSRPGQGFEQYF
TRBJ2-1	few	TRBV10-3	TRBD2	TGTGCCATCAGGGCGGGGCTAGCGGGAGTATTATACAATGAGCAGTTCTTC	CAIRAGLAGVLYNEQFF
TRBJ2-4	many	TRBV11-2	.	TGTGCCAGCAGCTTAAGGAGGGAAAACATTCAGTACTTC	CASSLRRENIQYF
TRBJ2-5	few	TRBV11-2	.	TGTGCCAGCACCCCCCAACAAGCGGTCTATTCAGAGACCCAGTACTTC	CASTPQQAVYSETQYF
TRBJ1-2	.	TRBV10-3	.	TGTGCCATCAACGGTGTCTACTATGGCTACACCTTC	CAINGVYYGYTF
TRBJ2-5	.	TRBV29-1	.	TGCAGCGCCCTAAAAGCGGGTGGAGAGACCCAGTACTTC	CSALKAGGETQYF
TRBJ2-5	many	TRBV20-1	TRBD2	TGCAGTGCTCAGCGGTCTGGACTAGCGCAAGAGACCCAGTACTTC	CSAQRSGLAQETQYF
TRBJ1-2	.	TRBV20-1	.	TGCAGTGCTAGACAGCTGGACTATGGCTACACCTTC	CSARQLDYGYTF
TRBJ2-2	many	TRBV20-1	.	TGCAGTGCTAGTTTTTCCACCGGGACCGGGGAGCTGTTTTTT	CSASFSTGTGELFF
TRBJ2-7	.	TRBV10-3	.	TGTGCCATCAGTGAGGCTGGAGGGCTTTACGAGCAGTACTTC	CAISEAGGLYEQYF
TRBJ2-7	few	TRBV11-3	TRBD2	TGTGCCAGCAGCCTGTTATTTGGACTAGGGACCTACGAGCAGTACTTC	CASSLLFGLGTYEQYF
TRBJ1-2	.	TRBV20-1	.	TGCAGTGCTAGTAGGTCGGGGCGCGCGGAGGATGGCTACACCTTC	CSASRSGRAEDGYTF
TRBJ2-3	.	TRBV11-2	.	TGTGCCAGCACCCAGGGACAAATTAGCACAGATACGCAGTATTTT	CASTQGQISTDTQYF
TRBJ2-5	.	TRBV5-1	.	TGCGCCAGCAGCAAGGCGGAGACCCAGTACTTC	CASSKAETQYF
TRBJ2-2	few	TRBV7-9	.	TGTGCCAGCAGCTTCGACAGTTACACCGGGGAGCTGTTTTTT	CASSFDSYTGELFF
TRBJ2-2	.	TRBV6-1	TRBD1	TGTGCCAGCTGGAGAACAGGGGGGTTCACCGGGGAGCTGTTTTTT	CASWRTGGFTGELFF
TRBJ2-1	.	TRBV10-3	TRBD2	TGTGCCATCAGTGAAAGGACTAGCGGGGGGGCCGTGTACAATGAGCAGTTCTTC	CAISERTSGGAVYNEQFF